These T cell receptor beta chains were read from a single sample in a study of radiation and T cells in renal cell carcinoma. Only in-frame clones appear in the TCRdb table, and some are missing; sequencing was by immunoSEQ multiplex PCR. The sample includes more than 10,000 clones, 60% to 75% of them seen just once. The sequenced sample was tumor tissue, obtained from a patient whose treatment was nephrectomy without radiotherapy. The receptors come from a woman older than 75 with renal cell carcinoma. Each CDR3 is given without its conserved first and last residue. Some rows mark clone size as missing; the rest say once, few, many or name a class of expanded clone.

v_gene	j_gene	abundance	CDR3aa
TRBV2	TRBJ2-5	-	ASSAQGAQETQY
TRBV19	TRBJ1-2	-	ASSPTVQNYGYT
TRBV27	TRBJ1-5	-	ASSETHRQPQH
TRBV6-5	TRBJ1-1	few	ASTGEWGTEAF
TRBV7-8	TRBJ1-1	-	ASSPPPQNTEAF
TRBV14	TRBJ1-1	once	ASSQGGTEAF
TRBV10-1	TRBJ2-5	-	ASSESGGGETQY
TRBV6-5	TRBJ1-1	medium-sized	ASSYRTGGTEAF
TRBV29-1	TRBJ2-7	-	SVARADRNSYEQY
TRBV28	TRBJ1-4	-	ASSRPGQGAWEKLF
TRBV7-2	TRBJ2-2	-	ASSSRQGNTGELF
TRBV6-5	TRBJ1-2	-	ASSYGTGGRTGGYT